This T cell receptor beta chain stems from a study of identical twins. The study, taken as a whole, reports: Insertion counts were lower in abundant cord blood beta clonotypes, a trend that memory repertoires did not show.

All donors were healthy Caucasians. Unique molecular identifiers were present on the cDNA, which also gained a universal primer site by template switching. Each CDR3 protein is one row after TCRdb ran MiXCR on the 5' RACE reads. Of a few hundred thousand distinct CDR3 sequences listed, 9.6% are singletons. This clonotype was counted a few times. What it recognizes is unknown. Germline trimming cut 6 bases from V and 5 bases from J; bases unmatched to any gene: 12. The CDR3 runs to 16 residues. The same data also contributed to another study, on yellow fever vaccine responses in identical twins.

This receptor was obtained from a woman younger than 35 in good health. The rearrangement uses TRBV12-3 or TRBV12-4 and TRBJ2-5, with 10 bases fitting TRBD1. Source material: PBMCs. CDR3 loop: CASSSTDRGLGETQYF. The CDR3 nucleotides are TGTGCCAGCAGCTCTACCGACAGGGGGCTCGGGGAGACCCAGTACTTC.